This T cell receptor (beta chain) appears in the sequencing data of a study of shared clonotypes between healthy human individuals. Study conclusions and caveats: Sequencing depth was a factor that was expected to affect clonotype sharing among donors.

The CDR3 has 15 residues. The V gene's germline CDR1 is SGHDT and CDR2 YYEEEE. The V gene lost 4 bases and the J gene lost 1 base, with 14 bases spanning the gap. A remark on this clone: Antigen specificity is unknown.

Those who donated were healthy HIV-negative adults, with no recent acute infections or vaccinations reported. Assay: immunoSEQ multiplex PCR; the TCRdb copy retains only in-frame clones and omits some. The table shows around 2.5 million clones, with over 85% occurring only once. The chain couples TRBV5-6 to TRBJ1-1, with D possibly matching TRBD1 (5 bases). This clonotype was obtained from a young man in good health. Some clones in this sample may be carry-over from other donors' samples. The sequenced sample was naive CD4+ T cells from PBMCs. Subset meaning: CD45RA+ positively selected. CDR3 in amino acids: CASSPLRQSNTEAFF. CDR3 in DNA: TGTGCCAGCAGCCCACTGAGACAGTCGAACACTGAAGCTTTCTTT.